A single sample gave rise to the 23 T cell receptor beta chains below, sequenced in a study of blood T cell repertoires in COVID-19. Repertoires were generated with immunoSEQ multiplex PCR, while TCRdb's copy carries only in-frame clones and drops some. The sample includes about 190,000 clones, around 76% of them seen just once. The sample taken for sequencing was PBMCs or T cells enriched from blood (not recorded which). These receptors originate from a woman between 45 and 60 years old with acute COVID-19.

The chain has TRBV7-2 and TRBJ2-1, with D possibly TRBD1 on 5 matching bases. V gave up 1 base and J gave up 5 bases, with 18 bases separating them. The CDR3 is made up of 17 amino acids. In germline, CDR1 is SGHTA, CDR2 FQGNSA. CDR3 sequence reads: CASSLVGIGVGNNEQFF. The CDR3 DNA reads TGTGCCAGCAGCTTAGTGGGAATAGGGGTCGGCAACAATGAGCAGTTCTTC.

The chain uses TRBV24-1 and TRBJ2-1, with 9 bases fitting TRBD2. Trimming took 3 bases from V and 6 from J; bases not matched to a gene: 5. The CDR3 totals 15 residues. The V gene's germline CDR1 is KGHDR and CDR2 SFDVKD. The CDR3 is CATSDPAGGGNEQFF. The DNA for the CDR3 is TGTGCCACCAGTGATCCTGCGGGAGGGGGCAATGAGCAGTTCTTC.

As DNA, the CDR3 is TGTGCCTGGAGTACTCTAGCGGCTGAGCAGTTCTTC. Its translation is CAWSTLAAEQFF. The chain couples TRBV30 to TRBJ2-1; 7 bases line up with TRBD2. This CDR3 is 12 amino acids long. Germline CDR1 reads GTSNPN; CDR2 reads SVGIG (reference sequence). V lost 2 bases to trimming and J lost 9 bases; unmatched junction nucleotides: 4.

The CDR3 loop is CASTPELETQYF. The CDR3 bases are TGTGCCAGCACTCCCGAGTTAGAGACCCAGTACTTC. This chain joins TRBV2 and TRBJ2-5, with D hard to call. Trimming cost V 7 bases and J 4 bases, with 10 bases left between them. This CDR3 has 12 amino acids. Germline V gives CDR1 SNHLY, CDR2 FYNNEI.

The genes are TRBV7-8 and TRBJ2-3, with 8 bases identical to TRBD2. CDR1 and CDR2 (germline): SGHVS, FQNEAQ. The CDR3 consists of 14 residues. V lost 6 bases to trimming and J lost 4 bases; unmatched junction nucleotides: 6. CDR3 bases: TGTGCCAGCAGGCCCGGGCGGGGGGCAGATACGCAGTATTTT. It specifies CASRPGRGADTQYF.

The V gene is TRBV27, the J gene TRBJ2-2; 9 bases match TRBD1. The length of the CDR3 is 15 residues. The junction had 1 base not matched to a gene; V was cut back by 4 bases and J by 1 base. Germline CDR1 and CDR2: MNHEY and SMNVEV (reference sequence). The CDR3 region has the DNA TGTGCCAGCAGTTGGGGACAGGGGAACACCGGGGAGCTGTTTTTT. Protein sequence: CASSWGQGNTGELFF.

This clone has more than one count but fewer than ten. The rearrangement links TRBV7-2 to TRBJ1-3; 8 nucleotides match TRBD1. Germline V gives CDR1 SGHTA, CDR2 FQGNSA. Trimming at V came to 5 bases and at J to 1 base, leaving 7 bases not matched to a gene. This CDR3 contains 16 residues. The CDR3, as DNA: TGTGCCAGCAGCCGTGACAGGGGTAGATCTGGAAACACCATATATTTT. Its protein is CASSRDRGRSGNTIYF.

The chain combines TRBV5-8 with TRBJ2-2, with a tentative D call TRBD2 (5 bases). The CDR3 has 14 amino acids. V lost 6 bases, J lost 2 bases, and 11 bases lay in between. The germline V gene has CDR1 SGHTS and CDR2 YDEGEE. Here the CDR3 DNA reads TGTGCCAGCATCCGGGGTTATAACACCGGGGAGCTGTTTTTT. Translation gives CASIRGYNTGELFF.

The chain couples TRBV30 to TRBJ1-1, with 7 nucleotides matching TRBD1. The CDR3 has 12 residues. CDR1 is GTSNPN and CDR2 is SVGIG in the germline V gene (reference sequence). Germline trimming cut 3 bases from V and 6 bases from J; bases unmatched to any gene: 4. CDR3 nucleotide sequence: TGTGCCTGGAGAGGCAGGGGGGCTGAAGCTTTCTTT. Protein sequence: CAWRGRGAEAFF.

The chain employs TRBV18 and TRBJ1-6; unclear D gene. The CDR3 has 15 amino acids. V lost 2 bases to trimming and J lost 6 bases, with 11 bases between them. The V gene's germline CDR1 is KGHSH and CDR2 LQKENI. The DNA of the CDR3 is TGTGCCAGCTCACCAGATGGGCAGGTTAATTCACCCCTCCACTTT. Its translation is CASSPDGQVNSPLHF.

This chain links TRBV19 with TRBJ1-5, with 7 positions matching TRBD1. V lost 3 bases, J lost 8 bases, and 7 bases stayed unmatched. In germline, CDR1 is LNHDA, CDR2 SQIVND (reference sequence). The CDR3 has 14 amino acids. CDR3 in DNA: TGTGCCAGTAGTATCGGGACAGTGGGAAAGCCCCAGCATTTT. This sequence encodes CASSIGTVGKPQHF.

The rearrangement links TRBV7-6 to TRBJ1-2; possible D gene TRBD1, 5 bases. Germline values: CDR1 SGHVS, CDR2 FNYEAQ. There are 16 residues in the CDR3. Trimming cost V 0 bases and J 6 bases, with 17 bases left between them. CDR3 sequence: CASSLAAGQVMDGYTF. CDR3 nucleotides: TGTGCCAGCAGCTTAGCGGCGGGGCAGGTAATGGATGGCTACACCTTC.

This chain uses TRBV24-1 with TRBJ2-2, with D perhaps TRBD2 (5 bases). The CDR3 extends over 16 amino acids. Per germline, CDR1 KGHDR and CDR2 SFDVKD. V was clipped by 6 bases and J by 1 base, with 14 bases between them. This chain's CDR3 is CATSRAGLGNTGELFF. In nucleotides, the CDR3 is TGTGCCACCAGTAGGGCGGGCCTTGGGAACACCGGGGAGCTGTTTTTT.

The J gene is TRBJ2-7, the V gene TRBV5-4; D call uncertain. The CDR3 length is 12 residues. Trimming pared 4 bases from V and 1 base from J, leaving 6 bases between. Germline V gives CDR1 SGHNT, CDR2 YYREEE (reference sequence). The CDR3 reads CASSPNSYEQYV. In DNA form, the CDR3 reads TGTGCCAGCAGCCCTAATTCCTACGAGCAGTACGTC.

The gene calls are TRBV7-2 and TRBJ2-3; 9 bases are a match to TRBD1. Germline values: CDR1 SGHTA, CDR2 FQGNSA. V lost 4 bases to trimming and J lost 1 base; unmatched junction nucleotides: 3. The CDR3 spans 15 residues. CDR3 nucleotide sequence: TGTGCCAGCAGCTCGGACAGGGGCCGCACAGATACGCAGTATTTT. It specifies CASSSDRGRTDTQYF.

The chain links TRBV5-1 to TRBJ2-3; D is ambiguous. V was cut by 4 bases and J by 4 bases, with 16 bases left in between. Germline-derived CDR1 and CDR2 are SGHRS and YFSETQ. CDR3 length: 15 amino acids. CDR3 nucleotides: TGCGCCAGCAGCCTGGACCCACTCTTTTCAGATACGCAGTATTTT. It yields the protein CASSLDPLFSDTQYF.

This clone has just one count. The J gene is TRBJ1-1, the V gene TRBV30, with D perhaps matching TRBD1 (5 bases). The CDR3 length is 13 residues. Germline CDR1 and CDR2: GTSNPN and SVGIG (reference sequence). Trimming pared 3 bases from V and 1 base from J, leaving 9 bases between. CDR3 sequence (DNA): TGTGCCTGGAGCGATGGACAGAACACTGAAGCTTTCTTT. Translation: CAWSDGQNTEAFF.

The chain joins TRBV2 to TRBJ1-6; 9 bases match TRBD1. Trimming at V came to 6 bases and at J to 6 bases, leaving 9 bases not matched to a gene. Germline V gene data show CDR1 as SNHLY and CDR2 as FYNNEI. The CDR3 spans 16 residues. As DNA, the CDR3 is TGTGCCAGCAGGGGGTCGGCGGGACAGGGTAATTCACCCCTCCACTTT. This encodes CASRGSAGQGNSPLHF. Full variable domain (missing parts from reference TRBV2 and TRBJ1-6): EPEVTQTPSHQVTQMGQEVILRCVPISNHLYFYWYRQILGQKVEFLVSFYNNEISEKSEIFDDQFSVERPDGSNFTLKIRSTKLEDSAMYFCASRGSAGQGNSPLHFGNGTRLTVT.

The CDR3 region is CASSSRTVMNTEAFF. CDR3 DNA: TGCGCCAGCAGCTCGCGGACAGTCATGAACACTGAAGCTTTCTTT. The chain couples TRBV5-1 to TRBJ1-1; perhaps TRBD1 as D (6 bases). Trimming removed 3 bases from V and 0 bases from J, with 12 bases in between. In germline, CDR1 is SGHRS, CDR2 YFSETQ. There are 15 residues in the CDR3.

The chain is built from TRBV29-1 and TRBJ2-1, with D hard to call. There are 13 residues in the CDR3. Germline V lookup: CDR1 SQVTM, CDR2 ANQGSEA. V was pared by 0 bases and J by 4 bases, with 7 bases between. For the CDR3, the DNA is TGCAGCGTTGAAGAGCAGGTTTACAATGAGCAGTTCTTC. It specifies CSVEEQVYNEQFF.

The V call is TRBV20-1, the J call TRBJ1-1; no clear D. Germline CDR1 is DFQATT and CDR2 is SNEGSKA (reference sequence). CDR3 length: 11 residues. Trimming shortened V by 3 bases and J by 3 bases, and 5 bases separated the two germline ends. CDR3: CSARGDTEAFF. The CDR3 DNA reads as TGCAGTGCTAGGGGAGACACTGAAGCTTTCTTT.

V usage is TRBV28 and J usage is TRBJ1-1; the D is unclear. The V gene's germline CDR1 is MDHEN and CDR2 SYDVKM. The V and J ends lost 5 bases and 4 bases respectively, with 14 bases between them. This CDR3 contains 14 residues. Here the CDR3 DNA reads TGTGCCAGCAGTCTAACAGTGGAGGGCACTGAAGCTTTCTTT. Its translation is CASSLTVEGTEAFF.

V gene TRBV18 combines with J gene TRBJ2-3, with a weak D call TRBD1 (5 bases). The V end lost 8 bases, the J end lost 2 bases, and 17 bases lay between the germline ends. The CDR3 has 15 residues. The V gene's germline CDR1 is KGHSH and CDR2 LQKENI. The CDR3 here is CASRPPTAFTDTQYF. CDR3 coding DNA: TGTGCCAGCCGCCCCCCGACAGCCTTCACAGATACGCAGTATTTT.